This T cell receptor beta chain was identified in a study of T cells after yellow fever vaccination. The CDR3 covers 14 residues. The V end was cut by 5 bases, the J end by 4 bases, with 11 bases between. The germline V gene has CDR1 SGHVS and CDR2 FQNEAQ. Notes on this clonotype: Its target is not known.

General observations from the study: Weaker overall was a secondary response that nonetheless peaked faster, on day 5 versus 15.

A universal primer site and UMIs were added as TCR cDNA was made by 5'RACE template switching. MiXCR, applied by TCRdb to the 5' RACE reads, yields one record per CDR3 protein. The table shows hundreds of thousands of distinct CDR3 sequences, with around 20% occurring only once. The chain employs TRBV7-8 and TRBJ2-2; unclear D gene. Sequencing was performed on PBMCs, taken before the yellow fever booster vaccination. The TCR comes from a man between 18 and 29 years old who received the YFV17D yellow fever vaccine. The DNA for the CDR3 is TGTGCCAGCAGCGACGCCCCGAGCACCGGGGAGCTGTTTTTT. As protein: CASSDAPSTGELFF.